This entry features one TCR beta chain sequence. Its specificity is unknown. These data come from a study of OX40 agonist ivuxolimab in advanced cancers. Whole-study context: Patients were infused with ivuxolimab every 2 weeks at 0.01 to 10 mg/kg.

Profiled with immunoSEQ multiplex PCR; TCRdb holds only in-frame clones, not every one. The table records about 22,000 clones, 70% to 90% of them present only once. The CDR3 covers 16 residues. The germline V gene has CDR1 SGHNT and CDR2 YENEEA. V shed 7 bases and J 5 bases; nucleotides not matched to a gene: 14. Regarding the study as a whole: Dose levels from 0.1 to 3.0 mg/kg saw CD4+ and CD8+ blood T cells expand clonally by week 6. Among some nonresponders, normalized T-cell clonal expansion was also low.

This material consisted of CD4+ or CD8+ T cells sorted from blood, taken in a trial of the OX40 agonist ivuxolimab. V gene TRBV11-3 combines with J gene TRBJ2-5, with 9 bases fitting TRBD1. This TCR came from an adult with an advanced solid tumor such as melanoma, head and neck, liver or kidney cancer. CDR3 residues: CASTERNTGGAETQYF. The CDR3 bases are TGTGCCAGCACCGAAAGAAATACAGGGGGCGCGGAGACCCAGTACTTC.